The clone carrying this T cell receptor (beta chain) was observed many times. Its antigen is undetermined. The data belong to a study of CD8 T cells in ankylosing spondylitis. Study observations and caveats: Seemingly characteristic of ankylosing spondylitis blood was a TCR beta motif consisting of about 8 highly homologous variants.

MiXCR, applied by TCRdb to the 5' RACE reads, yields one record per CDR3 protein. Of about 480,000 distinct CDR3 sequences in the sample, 15% to 20% were seen once. Trimming cost V 6 bases and J 9 bases, with 21 bases left between them. This CDR3 is 15 amino acids long. Sequencing was done on a sample of blood, either unsorted or a sorted T cell fraction (not recorded which). The V call is TRBV12-3 or TRBV12-4, the J call TRBJ2-1, with a possible D match to TRBD1 (5 bases). The receptor's source is a male donor with ankylosing spondylitis. The CDR3 is CASSSPGTGHREQFF. Written as DNA, the CDR3 is TGTGCCAGCAGCTCCCCCGGTACCGGACATCGTGAGCAGTTCTTC.